Following are 12 T cell receptor beta chains from one sample sequenced in a study of shared clonotypes between healthy human individuals. Naive CD8 cells lacked CD45RO, underwent positive selection for CCR7 and left out terminally differentiated effector memory CD45RA+ cells. TCRdb's copy holds only in-frame clones and misses some; the assay was immunoSEQ multiplex PCR. The sample contains around 1.9 million clones, 85% to 95% of which appear only once. What was sequenced was naive CD8+ T cells from PBMCs. The receptors stem from a man between 18 and 29 years old in good health. Some clones in this sample may be carry-over from other donors' samples.

The rearrangement uses TRBV5-1 and TRBJ1-4; possible D gene TRBD1, 5 bases. Germline V gene sequence: CDR1 SGHRS, CDR2 YFSETQ. CDR3 length: 13 amino acids. Trimming took 4 bases from V and 8 from J, leaving 12 bases between them. The CDR3 bases are TGCGCCAGCAGCCCTGGGGGTCCGGAAAAACTGTTTTTT. Residues: CASSPGGPEKLFF.

The V and J genes are TRBV29-1 and TRBJ2-3, with D possibly matching TRBD2 (5 bases). The CDR3 is made up of 10 amino acids. Trimming took 2 bases from V and 9 from J, leaving 6 bases between them. The germline CDR1 and CDR2 sequences are SQVTM and ANQGSEA. CDR3 region: CSVESGTQYF. The CDR3 coding sequence is TGCAGCGTTGAATCGGGGACGCAGTATTTT.

The chain combines TRBV29-1 with TRBJ2-1; D call uncertain. The ends were cut back, 6 bases at V and 0 bases at J, with 15 bases in the middle. The CDR3 totals 15 residues. CDR1 is SQVTM, CDR2 ANQGSEA, per germline. The CDR3 DNA reads as TGCAGCGTCGCTTCGACGGAAACCTCCTACAATGAGCAGTTCTTC. Amino acid sequence: CSVASTETSYNEQFF.

The chain employs TRBV14 and TRBJ2-2; D remains ambiguous. The ends were cut back, 3 bases at V and 1 base at J, with 15 bases in the middle. CDR1 is SGHDN and CDR2 is FVKESK in the germline V gene. This CDR3 has 17 amino acids. CDR3 DNA sequence: TGTGCCAGCAGCCATGGCCCCTACAGTGGGAACACCGGGGAGCTGTTTTTT. Its translation is CASSHGPYSGNTGELFF.

The rearrangement joins TRBV2 to TRBJ2-7, with a possible D match to TRBD2 (6 bases). CDR3 length equals 14 residues. Germline V lookup: CDR1 SNHLY, CDR2 FYNNEI. Trimming pared 7 bases from V and 2 bases from J, leaving 15 bases between. In nucleotides, the CDR3 is TGTGCCAGCACGGAGGGCCGGGACCCCTACGAGCAGTACTTC. It codes for CASTEGRDPYEQYF.

This chain joins TRBV4-2 and TRBJ1-2; D unclear. The CDR3 runs to 16 residues. Trimming removed 0 bases at V and 2 bases at J, with 13 bases between. Germline CDR1 reads LGHNA; CDR2 reads YNFKEQ. CDR3 sequence: CASSQDVGGRNYGYTF. The DNA of the CDR3 is TGTGCCAGCAGCCAAGATGTGGGTGGCAGGAACTATGGCTACACCTTC.

The sample holds a few counts of this clone. Distinct nucleotide sequences in the sample also encode this CDR3. The chain links TRBV19 to TRBJ2-7; D is possibly TRBD1 (6 bases). The CDR3 consists of 12 residues. With 1 base removed from V and 7 bases from J, the gap between germline ends came to 8 bases. The germline CDR1 and CDR2 sequences are LNHDA and SQIVND (reference sequence). The CDR3 reads CASSIGGTEQYF. For the CDR3, the DNA is TGTGCCAGTAGTATAGGGGGGACAGAGCAGTACTTC.

The chain recombines TRBV15 with TRBJ2-7; no firm D call. CDR1 and CDR2 from the germline V gene are LNHNV and YYDKDF (reference sequence). Trimming removed 5 bases from V and 6 bases from J, with 20 bases in between. The CDR3 covers 15 residues. In nucleotides, the CDR3 is TGTGCCACCAGCGCCGGAATGACAAGGATGAGCGAGCAGTACTTC. This sequence encodes CATSAGMTRMSEQYF.

Details on this clone: One junction end does not reproduce the germline sequence, and a read error may be involved. The chain links TRBV7-9 to TRBJ2-6; perhaps TRBD2 as D (5 bases). CDR1 is SEHNR and CDR2 is FQNEAQ in the germline V gene (reference sequence). The length of the CDR3 is 13 residues. The CDR3 is CASSLGSDRSVSF. CDR3 in DNA: TGTGCCAGCAGCTTAGGATCAGACCGTAGCGTATCTTTC. The whole variable domain, remainder taken from reference TRBV7-9 and TRBJ2-6, is DTGVSQNPRHKITKRGQNVTFRCDPISEHNRLYWYRQTLGQGPEFLTYFQNEAQLEKSRLLSDRFSAERPKGSFSTLEIQRTEQGDSAMYLCASSLGSDRSVSFGAGSRLTVL.

The chain recombines TRBV6-1 with TRBJ2-7; no definite D call. Trimming stripped 4 bases from V and 0 bases from J, with 7 bases between. CDR1 is MNHNS and CDR2 is SASEGT in the germline V gene. The CDR3 runs 13 residues. CDR3 DNA: TGTGCCAGCAGTGGGCCGAGCTCCTACGAGCAGTACTTC. This encodes CASSGPSSYEQYF.

The J gene is TRBJ2-3, the V gene TRBV10-2, with a weak D call TRBD1 (6 bases). The germline V gene encodes CDR1 WSHSY and CDR2 SAAADI. Trimming removed 0 bases at V and 2 bases at J, with 12 bases between. The CDR3 runs 16 residues. The chain's CDR3 is CASSESTGPVTDTQYF. DNA for the CDR3: TGCGCCAGCAGTGAGTCGACAGGTCCCGTCACAGATACGCAGTATTTT.

The V gene is TRBV28, the J gene TRBJ1-1; a possible D gene is TRBD1 (5 bases). The CDR3 is 15 amino acids. Germline V gene sequence: CDR1 MDHEN, CDR2 SYDVKM. Trimming took 4 bases from V and 4 from J, leaving 16 bases between them. Here the CDR3 reads CASSYPHRGATEAFF. The CDR3 DNA sequence: TGTGCCAGCAGTTATCCCCACCGAGGGGCCACTGAAGCTTTCTTT.